This T cell receptor (beta chain) came from a study of technical replicates of blood from a few donors. Clones were sequenced by immunoSEQ multiplex PCR, and TCRdb holds only the in-frame ones, with some missing. Among 60,000 to 95,000 clones listed, roughly 91% were seen once. V gave up 3 bases and J gave up 3 bases; unmatched junction bases: 7. Germline CDR1 is MGHRA and CDR2 is YSYEKL. This CDR3 contains 15 residues. The specimen was T cells isolated from PBMCs. The clonotype comes from a human donor in good health. Some clones in this sample may be carry-over from other donors' samples. The rearrangement joins TRBV4-1 to TRBJ2-7; 8 positions match TRBD1. CDR3 in DNA: TGCGCCAGCAGCCAGTTGACAGGGGCGAACTACGAGCAGTACTTC. It is translated as CASSQLTGANYEQYF.